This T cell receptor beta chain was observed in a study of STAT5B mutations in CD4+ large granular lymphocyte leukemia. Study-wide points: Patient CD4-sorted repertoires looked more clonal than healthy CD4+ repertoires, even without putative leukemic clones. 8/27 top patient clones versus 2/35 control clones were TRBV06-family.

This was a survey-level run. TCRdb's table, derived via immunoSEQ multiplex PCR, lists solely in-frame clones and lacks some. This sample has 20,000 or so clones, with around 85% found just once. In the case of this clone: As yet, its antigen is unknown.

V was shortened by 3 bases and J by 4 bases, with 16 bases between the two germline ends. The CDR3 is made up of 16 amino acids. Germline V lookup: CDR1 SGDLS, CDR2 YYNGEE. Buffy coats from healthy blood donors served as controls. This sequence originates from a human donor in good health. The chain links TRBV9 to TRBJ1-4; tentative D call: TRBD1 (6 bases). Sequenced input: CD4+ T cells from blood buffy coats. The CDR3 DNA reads TGTGCCAGCAGCGGAGGGGGGGCCAGGATTAATGAAAAACTGTTTTTT. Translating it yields CASSGGGARINEKLFF.